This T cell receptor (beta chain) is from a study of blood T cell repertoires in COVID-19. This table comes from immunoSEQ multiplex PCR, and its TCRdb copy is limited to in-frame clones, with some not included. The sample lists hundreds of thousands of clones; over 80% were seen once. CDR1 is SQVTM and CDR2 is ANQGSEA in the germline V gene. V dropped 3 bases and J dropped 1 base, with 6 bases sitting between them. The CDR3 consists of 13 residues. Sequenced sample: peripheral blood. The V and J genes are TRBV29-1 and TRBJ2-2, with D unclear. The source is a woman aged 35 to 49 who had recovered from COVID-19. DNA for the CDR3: TGCAGCGTTGATAGCATGAACACCGGGGAGCTGTTTTTT. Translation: CSVDSMNTGELFF.